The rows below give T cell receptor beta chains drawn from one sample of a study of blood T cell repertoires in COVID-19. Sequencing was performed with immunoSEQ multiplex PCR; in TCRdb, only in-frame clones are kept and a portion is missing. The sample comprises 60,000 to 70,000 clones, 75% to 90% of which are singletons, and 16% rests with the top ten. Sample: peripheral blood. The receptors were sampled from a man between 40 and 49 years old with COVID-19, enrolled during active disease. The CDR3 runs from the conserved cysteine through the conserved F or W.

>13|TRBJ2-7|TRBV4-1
CASSHQEDYEQYF
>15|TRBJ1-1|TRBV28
CASSTAGLKNTEAFF
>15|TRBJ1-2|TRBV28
CASSQTGVRHYGYTF
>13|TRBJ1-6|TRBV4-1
CASSQESGSPLHF
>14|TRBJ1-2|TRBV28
CASSLPDRAAGYTF
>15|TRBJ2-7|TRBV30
CAWSAGTGRSYEQYF
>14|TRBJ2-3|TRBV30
CAWTLQGPTDTQYF
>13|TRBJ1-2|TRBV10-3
CAISLDRDYGYTF
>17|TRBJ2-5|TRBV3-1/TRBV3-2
CASNRIGLAGGLETQYF
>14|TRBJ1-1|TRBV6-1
CASSEARDFGEAFF
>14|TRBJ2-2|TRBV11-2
CASSSQGLTGELFF
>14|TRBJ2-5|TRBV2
CASSDGGAFETQYF
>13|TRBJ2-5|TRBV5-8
CASSFHSQETQYF
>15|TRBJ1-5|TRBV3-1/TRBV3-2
CASSQDGLPDRVKFF
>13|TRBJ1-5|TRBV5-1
CASSLDRDQPQHF
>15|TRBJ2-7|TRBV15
CATSVTRDRPYEQYF
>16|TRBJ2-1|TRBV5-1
CASSSSPGASYNEQFF
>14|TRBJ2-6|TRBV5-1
CASMGVAGANVLTF
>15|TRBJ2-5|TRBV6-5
CASAGLAGLGETQYF
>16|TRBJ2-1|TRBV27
CASSLSGGSSYNEQFF
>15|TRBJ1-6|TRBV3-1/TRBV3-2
CASSQDSGYNSPLHF
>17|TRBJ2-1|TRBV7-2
CASSFQIGLAPYNEQFF
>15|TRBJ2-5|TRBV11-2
CASSFGGLGGETQYF
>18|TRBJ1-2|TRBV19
CASSSGGAPGPVNYGYTF